Given below is one T cell receptor beta chain in context. Antigen specificity is unknown. The sample belongs to a study of T cell responses to AZD1222 COVID-19 vaccine. General study points: Only after the peak T cell response were repertoires sampled. Baseline seropositivity characterized only a handful of AZD1222 recipients.

Produced via immunoSEQ multiplex PCR; TCRdb's table is partial and in-frame only. The sample consists of around 150,000 clones, around 93% of them appearing once. V lost 6 bases to trimming and J lost 6 bases; unmatched junction nucleotides: 8. From germline, CDR1 is MNHEY and CDR2 SVGAGI. The CDR3 contains 14 residues. The chain couples TRBV6-5 to TRBJ2-3; TRBD2 aligns across 8 bases. The sequence derives from an adult in good health. Sequencing used peripheral blood, obtained on day 0 of AZD1222 vaccination. CDR3 nucleotides: TGTGCCAGCAGCCTTAGCGGGGCCCGTGATACGCAGTATTTT. Encoded protein: CASSLSGARDTQYF.